Sequencing of this TCR beta chain was carried out in a study of blood T cells in healthy people across ages. The overall study: Using template switching, researchers captured about one barcoded beta molecule for each two T cells.

Study results and caveats: Both naive CD4+ cell counts and diversity were greater in long-lived donors than in aged donors.

With V trimmed by 7 bases and J by 0 bases, 10 bases remained unmatched. The CDR3 extends over 15 amino acids. Germline CDR1 and CDR2: SQVTM and ANQGSEA. Comments on this clonotype: Its antigen is as yet unknown.

A second about 7 to 11 cycle PCR used barcoded and J-beta primers. TCRdb redid the calling of the 5' RACE reads with MiXCR, one entry per CDR3 protein. This sample yields over a million distinct CDR3 sequences, of which around 59% are seen a single time; about 6.7% belongs to the top ten. This sequence joins TRBV29-1 and TRBJ1-1; 8 bases map to TRBD1. This TCR came from a man between 18 and 29 years old in good health. Sequencing was performed on blood. CDR3 residues: CSAGQGGGMNTEAFF. The DNA for the CDR3 is TGCAGCGCAGGACAGGGCGGGGGCATGAACACTGAAGCTTTCTTT.